This entry features one T cell receptor (beta chain) sequence. It was with a sample-barcoded 5' primer and a J-beta primer mix that a second PCR of about 7 to 12 cycles was run. There were at least 3 million CDR3-containing paired-end reads obtained from each sample. TCRdb re-called the 5' RACE reads through MiXCR, storing one row per CDR3 protein. In the table there are about 1.1 million distinct CDR3 sequences, less than 45% of which are singletons. The CDR3 contains 14 residues. Germline CDR1 is SGHTA and CDR2 is FQGNSA. V lost 5 bases and J lost 6, with 15 bases in between. This sample stems from a study of blood T cells in healthy people across ages.

The sequencing sample was made of blood. The rearrangement uses TRBV7-2 and TRBJ2-3, with a tentative D call TRBD2 (5 bases). This TCR derives from a man younger than 30 in good health. The CDR3 region has the DNA TGTGCCAGCAGCGTAGGCCTGGGGAGTGATACGCAGTATTTT. Protein product: CASSVGLGSDTQYF.